The TCR beta chain described here comes from a study of blood T cell repertoires in COVID-19. Study-wide background: Collection of acute and convalescent COVID-19 samples took place in the United States, Italy and Spain. PBMCs, B-cell-depleted T cells, or T cells were the source of the cDNA or gDNA that made up the material.

Clinical history reported by participants formed the basis on which cohorts were assigned. In the authors' methods: Estimation of nucleated cell counts relied on the amplification of reference gene primers. Profiled with immunoSEQ multiplex PCR; TCRdb holds only in-frame clones, not every one. V and J calls and clone size are those listed in that table; D and trimming were worked out from the DNA. The data contain some 180,000 clones, around 82% of them singletons. Germline trimming cut 4 bases from V and 5 bases from J; bases unmatched to any gene: 5. This CDR3 spans 14 amino acids. Germline CDR1 reads MGHRA; CDR2 reads YSYEKL.

The source material was PBMCs or T cells enriched from blood (not recorded which). The sequence was obtained from a woman aged 55 to 70 with acute COVID-19. This sequence joins TRBV4-1 and TRBJ2-3; 8 positions agree with TRBD1. The chain's CDR3 is CASSLDREVDTQYF. CDR3 nucleotide sequence: TGCGCCAGCAGCCTGGACAGGGAGGTAGATACGCAGTATTTT.